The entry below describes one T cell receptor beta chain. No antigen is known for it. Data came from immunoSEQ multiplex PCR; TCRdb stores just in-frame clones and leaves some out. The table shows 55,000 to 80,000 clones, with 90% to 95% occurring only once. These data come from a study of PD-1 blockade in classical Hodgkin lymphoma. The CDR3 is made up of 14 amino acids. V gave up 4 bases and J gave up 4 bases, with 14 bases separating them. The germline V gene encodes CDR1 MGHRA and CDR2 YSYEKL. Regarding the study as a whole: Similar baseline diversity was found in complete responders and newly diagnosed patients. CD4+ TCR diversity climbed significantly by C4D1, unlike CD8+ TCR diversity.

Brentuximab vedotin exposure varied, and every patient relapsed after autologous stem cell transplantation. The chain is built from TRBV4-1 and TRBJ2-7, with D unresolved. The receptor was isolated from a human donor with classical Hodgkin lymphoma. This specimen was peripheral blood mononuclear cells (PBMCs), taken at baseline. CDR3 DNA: TGCGCCAGCAGCCCCGAGGACCTCGCTTACGAGCAGTACTTC. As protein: CASSPEDLAYEQYF.